A selection of T cell receptor beta chains follows, all from one sample in a study of spatial heterogeneity in lung cancer. From the 5' RACE reads, TCRdb called clonotypes with MiXCR, one entry per CDR3 protein. The sample records about 85,000 distinct CDR3 sequences, approximately 20% being singletons. The source was PBMCs, collected at surgery. These receptors all stem from a male donor with early-stage non-small cell lung cancer. The CDR3 runs from the conserved cysteine through the conserved F or W. A D gene is named only where the DNA matches it firmly. Clone sizes are given selectively: once, few, many, or a class where the clone is expanded.

D: TRBD1
size: few
V: TRBV12-3/TRBV12-4
J: TRBJ1-2
DNA: TGTGCCAGCAGTTCTGACAGGGGGCTTGGCTACACCTTC
CDR3: CASSSDRGLGYTF

D: TRBD2
size: few
V: TRBV11-3
J: TRBJ2-1
DNA: TGTGCCAGCAGCCCCAAAGGACTAGCGGCGGCCGGGGTATATGAGCAGTTCTTC
CDR3: CASSPKGLAAAGVYEQFF

D: -
size: -
V: TRBV7-3
J: TRBJ2-1
DNA: TGTGCCAGCAGCCTAGGGTCCGGGGGCAACTACAATGAGCAGTTCTTC
CDR3: CASSLGSGGNYNEQFF

D: TRBD1
size: -
V: TRBV5-6
J: TRBJ1-6
DNA: TGTGCCAGCAGCTCCGACAGGGAGAATTCACCCCTCCACTTT
CDR3: CASSSDRENSPLHF

D: TRBD2
size: few
V: TRBV7-9
J: TRBJ2-3
DNA: TGTGCCAGCAGCTCTGGACTAGAAACAGATACGCAGTATTTT
CDR3: CASSSGLETDTQYF

D: -
size: -
V: TRBV24-1
J: TRBJ1-2
DNA: TGTGCCACCAGTGATTTGCGGGGAAGAGATGGCTACACCTTC
CDR3: CATSDLRGRDGYTF

D: -
size: -
V: TRBV2
J: TRBJ2-2
DNA: TGTGCCTCCGGACTCGACACCGGGGAGCTGTTTTTT
CDR3: CASGLDTGELFF

D: -
size: -
V: TRBV5-5
J: TRBJ1-4
DNA: TGTGCCAGCAGCTTCCTTAGCCAGCGTGAAAAACTGTTTTTT
CDR3: CASSFLSQREKLFF

D: -
size: -
V: TRBV7-2
J: TRBJ2-7
DNA: TGTGCCAGCAGCTTATCGACCGCCGCGTCAAATTACGAGCAGTACTTC
CDR3: CASSLSTAASNYEQYF

D: -
size: few
V: TRBV20-1
J: TRBJ2-3
DNA: TGCAGTGCTAGAGTACTGACAGACCTCACAGATACGCAGTATTTT
CDR3: CSARVLTDLTDTQYF

D: -
size: -
V: TRBV29-1
J: TRBJ2-3
DNA: TGCAGCGTTGAAACTCGGCGGGGAGGCACAGATACGCAGTATTTT
CDR3: CSVETRRGGTDTQYF

D: -
size: -
V: TRBV3-1
J: TRBJ1-5
DNA: TGTGCCAGCAGTGCGTGGGGGGCTCGGCAGCCCCAGCATTTT
CDR3: CASSAWGARQPQHF

D: -
size: -
V: TRBV28
J: TRBJ2-1
DNA: TGTGCCAGCAGTGTGATAAGCAATCTTGAGCAGTTCTTC
CDR3: CASSVISNLEQFF

D: -
size: -
V: TRBV20-1
J: TRBJ2-2
DNA: TGCAGTGCTAGCAGAAACACCGGGGAGCTGTTTTTT
CDR3: CSASRNTGELFF

D: TRBD2
size: few
V: TRBV6-2/TRBV6-3
J: TRBJ2-3
DNA: TGTGCCAGCAGCTACACCCCGGGACTAGCGGGGGTTACAGATACGCAGTATTTT
CDR3: CASSYTPGLAGVTDTQYF

D: -
size: -
V: TRBV3-2
J: TRBJ2-3
DNA: TGTGCCAGCAGCCAAACTAGCGACGGCACAGATACGCAGTATTTT
CDR3: CASSQTSDGTDTQYF

D: -
size: -
V: TRBV25-1
J: TRBJ2-2
DNA: TGTGCCAGCAGGATGGAGTGGGGCACCGGGGAGCTGTTTTTT
CDR3: CASRMEWGTGELFF

D: -
size: -
V: TRBV14
J: TRBJ1-6
DNA: TGTGCCAGCAGCCAACGCCAGGGTAGGGACTCACCCCTCCACTTT
CDR3: CASSQRQGRDSPLHF

D: TRBD1
size: -
V: TRBV12-3/TRBV12-4
J: TRBJ2-1
DNA: TGTGCCAGCAGTCCCTCCGGGACAGGGGTCAACAATGAGCAGTTCTTC
CDR3: CASSPSGTGVNNEQFF

D: -
size: -
V: TRBV5-4
J: TRBJ2-7
DNA: TGTGCCAGCAGCTTCGGACTTCAACCCTACGAGCAGTACTTC
CDR3: CASSFGLQPYEQYF

D: TRBD2
size: -
V: TRBV28
J: TRBJ2-3
DNA: TGTGCCAGCAGTTCCCGCCTGGGAGGGTTTACAGATACGCAGTATTTT
CDR3: CASSSRLGGFTDTQYF

D: TRBD2
size: few
V: TRBV18
J: TRBJ2-1
DNA: TGTGCCAGCTCACCCGGACTAGCGGGAGAGGGGTATGAGCAGTTCTTC
CDR3: CASSPGLAGEGYEQFF

D: TRBD2
size: few
V: TRBV28
J: TRBJ2-1
DNA: TGTGCCAGCAGTTTAGCTAGCGGATCCTACAATGAGCAGTTCTTC
CDR3: CASSLASGSYNEQFF

D: -
size: -
V: TRBV7-8
J: TRBJ2-7
DNA: TGTGCCAGCAGCTTGTCCGGGGTTAGGGGCTACGAGCAGTACTTC
CDR3: CASSLSGVRGYEQYF

D: -
size: -
V: TRBV6-5
J: TRBJ2-7
DNA: TGTGCCAGCAGGATGCGCAGGGCTAGCGACTCCTACGAGCAGTACTTC
CDR3: CASRMRRASDSYEQYF

D: -
size: -
V: TRBV27
J: TRBJ1-1
DNA: TGTGCCAGCAGTTTAAATACTCAGGTTGAAGCTTTCTTT
CDR3: CASSLNTQVEAFF

D: -
size: -
V: TRBV7-8
J: TRBJ1-2
DNA: TGTGCCAGCAGCTTTGGTCCCCAGGGTTCCAACTATGGCTACACCTTC
CDR3: CASSFGPQGSNYGYTF

D: -
size: many
V: TRBV7-6
J: TRBJ2-2
DNA: TGTGCCAGCAGCCCCTCCGGGGAGCTGTTTTTT
CDR3: CASSPSGELFF

D: TRBD1
size: -
V: TRBV30
J: TRBJ2-7
DNA: TGTGCCTGGACAGGGGGCTACGAGCAGTACTTC
CDR3: CAWTGGYEQYF

D: -
size: -
V: TRBV5-4
J: TRBJ1-2
DNA: TGTGCCAGCAGCTTGCGGACGGGCGAGGGCTACACCTTC
CDR3: CASSLRTGEGYTF

D: -
size: -
V: TRBV18
J: TRBJ2-3
DNA: TGTGCCAGCTCACCATATGACAGCGCAGATACGCAGTATTTT
CDR3: CASSPYDSADTQYF

D: TRBD2
size: many
V: TRBV27
J: TRBJ2-3
DNA: TGTGCCAGCAGTTTATCTGCGGGGGGAGTCACAGATACGCAGTATTTT
CDR3: CASSLSAGGVTDTQYF

D: TRBD1
size: -
V: TRBV5-1
J: TRBJ1-1
DNA: TGCGCCAGCAGCTTGGGGACAGGGTTTAACACTGAAGCTTTCTTT
CDR3: CASSLGTGFNTEAFF

D: -
size: few
V: TRBV4-2
J: TRBJ1-4
DNA: TGTGCCAGCAGCCAAACCCCAGTGCAACTAAGAGAAAAACTGTTTTTT
CDR3: CASSQTPVQLREKLFF

D: -
size: -
V: TRBV6-2/TRBV6-3
J: TRBJ2-6
DNA: TGTGCCAGCAGTTTGCCCCCAGGGGCCTTCCTCAACTCTGGGGCCAACGTCCTGACTTTC
CDR3: CASSLPPGAFLNSGANVLTF

D: TRBD2
size: -
V: TRBV9
J: TRBJ2-2
DNA: TGTGCCAGCAGCGCCCTCGGGACTAGCGGGACGAACACCGGGGAGCTGTTTTTT
CDR3: CASSALGTSGTNTGELFF

D: -
size: -
V: TRBV4-2
J: TRBJ2-3
DNA: TGTGCCAGCAGCCGCCGCCCAGAGGGCACAGATACGAAGTATTTT
CDR3: CASSRRPEGTDTKYF

D: -
size: few
V: TRBV24-1
J: TRBJ2-1
DNA: TGTGCCACCAGTGACCGCAATGAGCAGTTCTTC
CDR3: CATSDRNEQFF

D: -
size: few
V: TRBV21-1
J: TRBJ2-1
DNA: TGTGCCAGCAGCAAAGAGGTCGGAGCGGGGGACAATGAGCAGTTCTTC
CDR3: CASSKEVGAGDNEQFF

D: -
size: -
V: TRBV7-2
J: TRBJ2-1
DNA: TGTGCCAGCAGCTTAGAACACTCCAGCTCCAATGAGCAGTTCTTC
CDR3: CASSLEHSSSNEQFF

D: -
size: few
V: TRBV10-2
J: TRBJ2-3
DNA: TGCGCCAGCACAAGCGGGGACACCAGGGATACGCAGTATTTT
CDR3: CASTSGDTRDTQYF

D: -
size: few
V: TRBV18
J: TRBJ1-1
DNA: TGTGCCAGCTCACCACCATCACAGGGTGCGACTGAAGCTTTCTTT
CDR3: CASSPPSQGATEAFF

D: TRBD1
size: many
V: TRBV10-2
J: TRBJ1-5
DNA: TGCGCCAGCAGTGAGTGGGGACAGGGTAGCAATCAGCCCCAGCATTTT
CDR3: CASSEWGQGSNQPQHF

D: -
size: -
V: TRBV5-1
J: TRBJ2-2
DNA: TGCGCCAGCAGCGTTCCGGAACGCGGTAACACCGGGGAGCTGTTTTTT
CDR3: CASSVPERGNTGELFF

D: TRBD2
size: -
V: TRBV3-1
J: TRBJ2-2
DNA: TGTGCCAGCAGCCAAGGACTAGCGGGATACGCGAACACCGGGGAGCTGTTTTTT
CDR3: CASSQGLAGYANTGELFF

D: TRBD2
size: -
V: TRBV29-1
J: TRBJ2-2
DNA: TGCAGCGCCAGGGGGACTAGCGGCAACACCGGGGAGCTGTTTTTT
CDR3: CSARGTSGNTGELFF

D: -
size: few
V: TRBV7-9
J: TRBJ2-2
DNA: TGTGCCAGCAGCCGGGGGACAGTAGACACCGGGGAGCTGTTTTTT
CDR3: CASSRGTVDTGELFF

D: TRBD2
size: few
V: TRBV5-1
J: TRBJ2-3
DNA: TGCGCCAGCAGCTGGAACCCGACTAGCGGCCTCGCAGATACGCAGTATTTT
CDR3: CASSWNPTSGLADTQYF

D: TRBD1
size: -
V: TRBV11-2
J: TRBJ1-4
DNA: TGTGCCAGCAGCACCCGGACAGGCTATAATGAAAAACTGTTTTTT
CDR3: CASSTRTGYNEKLFF

D: TRBD1
size: few
V: TRBV9
J: TRBJ2-1
DNA: TGTGCCAGCAGCCCCCGACAGGGGCGCTCCTACAATGAGCAGTTCTTC
CDR3: CASSPRQGRSYNEQFF